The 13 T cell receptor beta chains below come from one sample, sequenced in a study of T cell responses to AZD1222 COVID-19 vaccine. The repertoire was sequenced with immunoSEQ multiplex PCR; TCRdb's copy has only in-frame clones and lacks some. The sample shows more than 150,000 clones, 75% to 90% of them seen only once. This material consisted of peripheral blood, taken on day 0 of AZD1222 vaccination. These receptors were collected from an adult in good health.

This CDR3 is CASSLVKTTDQETQYF. CDR3 DNA sequence: TGTGCCAGCAGCTTGGTTAAGACTACCGATCAAGAGACCCAGTACTTC. This chain connects TRBV5-5 to TRBJ2-5; possible D gene TRBD2, 5 bases. Germline loops: CDR1 SGHKS, CDR2 YYEKEE (reference sequence). Trimming removed 0 bases from V and 2 bases from J, with 14 bases in between. The CDR3 runs 16 residues.

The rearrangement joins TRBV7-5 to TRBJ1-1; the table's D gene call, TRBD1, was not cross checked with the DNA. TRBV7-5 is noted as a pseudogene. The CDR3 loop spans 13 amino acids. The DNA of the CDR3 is TGTGCCAGAAGCTTAAGGCTCCAGGGGGAAGCTTTCTTT. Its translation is CARSLRLQGEAFF.

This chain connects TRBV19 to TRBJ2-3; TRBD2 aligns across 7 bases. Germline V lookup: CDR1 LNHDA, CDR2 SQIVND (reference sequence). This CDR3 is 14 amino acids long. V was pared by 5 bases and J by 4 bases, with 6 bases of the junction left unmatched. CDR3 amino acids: CASSEAGRADTQYF. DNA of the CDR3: TGTGCCAGTAGTGAGGCAGGGAGGGCAGATACGCAGTATTTT.

CDR3 sequence: CASSPGQGAYGYTF. CDR3 sequence (DNA): TGTGCCAGCAGCCCGGGACAGGGTGCCTATGGCTACACCTTC. This chain joins TRBV7-9 and TRBJ1-2; 9 bases agree with TRBD1. The CDR3 is made up of 14 amino acids. Germline trimming cut 5 bases from V and 4 bases from J; bases unmatched to any gene: 5. Germline V gives CDR1 SEHNR, CDR2 FQNEAQ (reference sequence).

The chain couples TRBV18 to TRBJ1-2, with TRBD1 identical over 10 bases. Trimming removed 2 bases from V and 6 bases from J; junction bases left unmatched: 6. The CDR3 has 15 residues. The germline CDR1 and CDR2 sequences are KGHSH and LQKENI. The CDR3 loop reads CASSPGDRGSHGYTF. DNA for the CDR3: TGTGCCAGCTCACCAGGGGACAGGGGATCTCATGGCTACACCTTC.

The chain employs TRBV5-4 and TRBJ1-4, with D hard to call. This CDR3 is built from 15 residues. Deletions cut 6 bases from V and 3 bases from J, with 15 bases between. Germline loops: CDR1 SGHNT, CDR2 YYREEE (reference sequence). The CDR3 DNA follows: TGTGCCAGCAAGGTCGACCCCCAGGCTAATGAAAAACTGTTTTTT. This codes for CASKVDPQANEKLFF.

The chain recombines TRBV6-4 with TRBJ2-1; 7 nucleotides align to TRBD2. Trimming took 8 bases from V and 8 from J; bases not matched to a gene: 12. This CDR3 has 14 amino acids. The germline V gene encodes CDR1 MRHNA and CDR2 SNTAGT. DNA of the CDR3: TGTGCCAGCTCCCCGTCGGGGGGTCGGGATGAGCAGTTCTTC. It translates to CASSPSGGRDEQFF.

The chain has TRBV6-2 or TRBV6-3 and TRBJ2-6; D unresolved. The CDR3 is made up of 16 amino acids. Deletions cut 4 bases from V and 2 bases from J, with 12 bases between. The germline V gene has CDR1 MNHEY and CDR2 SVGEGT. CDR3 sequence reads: CASSSPRSTGANVLTF. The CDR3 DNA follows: TGTGCCAGCAGTTCCCCCCGTTCGACTGGGGCCAACGTCCTGACTTTC.

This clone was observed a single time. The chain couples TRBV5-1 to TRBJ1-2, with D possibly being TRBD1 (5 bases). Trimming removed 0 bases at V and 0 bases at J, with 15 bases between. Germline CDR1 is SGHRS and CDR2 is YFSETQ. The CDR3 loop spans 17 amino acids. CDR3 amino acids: CASSLVGRGSPNYGYTF. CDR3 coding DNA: TGCGCCAGCAGCTTGGTAGGACGGGGGTCTCCTAACTATGGCTACACCTTC.

This chain's CDR3 is CASKSDRVVTEAFF. The CDR3 coding sequence is TGTGCCAGCAAATCGGACAGGGTAGTCACTGAAGCTTTCTTT. The chain employs TRBV2 and TRBJ1-1, with TRBD1 matching over 8 bases. The ends lost 7 bases at V and 4 bases at J; junction bases unmatched: 8. The CDR3 covers 14 residues. Germline lookup yields CDR1 SNHLY and CDR2 FYNNEI.

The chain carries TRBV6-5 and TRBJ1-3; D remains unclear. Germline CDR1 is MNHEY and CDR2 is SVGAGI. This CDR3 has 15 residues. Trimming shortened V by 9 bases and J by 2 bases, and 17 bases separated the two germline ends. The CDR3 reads CASHLDWGTGNTIYF. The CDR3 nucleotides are TGTGCCAGTCATCTGGACTGGGGAACTGGAAACACCATATATTTT.

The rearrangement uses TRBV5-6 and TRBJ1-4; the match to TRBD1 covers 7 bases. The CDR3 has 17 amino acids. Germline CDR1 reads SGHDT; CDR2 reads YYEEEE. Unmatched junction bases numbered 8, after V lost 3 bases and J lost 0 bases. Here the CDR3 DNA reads TGTGCCAGCAGCTCCCGGACAGGAGTTGCAACTAATGAAAAACTGTTTTTT. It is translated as CASSSRTGVATNEKLFF.

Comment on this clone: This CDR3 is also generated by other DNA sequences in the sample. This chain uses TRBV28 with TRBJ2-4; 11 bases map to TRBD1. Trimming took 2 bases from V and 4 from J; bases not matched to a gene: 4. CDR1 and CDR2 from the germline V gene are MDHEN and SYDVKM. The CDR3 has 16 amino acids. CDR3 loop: CASSLAGTGGKNIQYF. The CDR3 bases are TGTGCCAGCAGTTTAGCAGGGACAGGGGGTAAAAACATTCAGTACTTC. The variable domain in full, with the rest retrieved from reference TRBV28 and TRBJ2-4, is DVKVTQSSRYLVKRTGEKVFLECVQDMDHENMFWYRQDPGLGLRLIYFSYDVKMKEKGDIPEGYSVSREKKERFSLILESASTNQTSMYLCASSLAGTGGKNIQYFGAGTRLSVL.